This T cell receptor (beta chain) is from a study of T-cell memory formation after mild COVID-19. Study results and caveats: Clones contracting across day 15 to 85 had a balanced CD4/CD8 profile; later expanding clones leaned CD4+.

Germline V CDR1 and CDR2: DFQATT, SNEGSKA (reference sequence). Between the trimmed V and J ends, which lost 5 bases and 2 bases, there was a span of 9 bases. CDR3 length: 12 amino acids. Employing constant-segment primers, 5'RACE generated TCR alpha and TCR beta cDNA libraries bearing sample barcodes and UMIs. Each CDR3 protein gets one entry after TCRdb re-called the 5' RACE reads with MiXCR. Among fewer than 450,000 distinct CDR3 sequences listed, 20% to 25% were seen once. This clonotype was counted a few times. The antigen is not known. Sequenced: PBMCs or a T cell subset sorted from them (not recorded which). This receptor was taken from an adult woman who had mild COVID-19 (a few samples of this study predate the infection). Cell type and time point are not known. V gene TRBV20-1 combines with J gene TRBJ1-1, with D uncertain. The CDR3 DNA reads TGCAGTGCTCTAAGAAGAAACACTGAAGCTTTCTTT. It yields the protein CSALRRNTEAFF.